The 32 T cell receptor beta chains reported below all come from one sample, sequenced in a study of T cells in Graves' hyperthyroidism and ophthalmopathy. Amplification targeted TCR beta CDR3 regions from RNA transcripts. The HTBI primer set drove a first-round RT-PCR of the TCR CDR3. Each CDR3 protein is one row after TCRdb ran MiXCR on the multiplex PCR reads. This table holds around 520,000 distinct CDR3 sequences, approximately 24% found once. Sequencing input: blood. These receptor sequences come from a woman in her twenties or thirties with Graves' ophthalmopathy.

This CDR3 reads CASSPAARPNTEAFF. DNA of the CDR3: TGTGCCAGCAGTCCGGCCGCACGACCGAACACTGAAGCTTTCTTT. The rearrangement joins TRBV12-3 or TRBV12-4 to TRBJ1-1; D not resolved. The CDR3 length is 15 residues. Trimming pared 5 bases from V and 1 base from J, leaving 14 bases between.

This clonotype appeared many times. V usage is TRBV29-1 and J usage is TRBJ2-7; D is unresolved. CDR1 and CDR2 (germline): SQVTM, ANQGSEA. The CDR3 is 14 amino acids. V lost 4 bases and J 0 bases, leaving 13 bases between the germline ends. The CDR3 sequence is CSVVPVTNSYEQYF. Written as DNA, the CDR3 is TGCAGCGTTGTCCCGGTTACAAACTCCTACGAGCAGTACTTC.

This clonotype was counted at least ten times. The chain couples TRBV4-1 to TRBJ1-2; D remains unclear. Looked up from germline, CDR1 is MGHRA and CDR2 is YSYEKL. The CDR3 has 14 amino acids. V lost 0 bases, J lost 4 bases, and 9 bases lay in between. CDR3 amino acids: CASSQDPSSYGYTF. CDR3 bases: TGCGCCAGCAGCCAAGACCCGAGCAGCTATGGCTACACCTTC.

This clonotype was seen at least ten times. The genes are TRBV7-2 and TRBJ2-7, with D perhaps TRBD2 (6 bases). The CDR3 contains 14 residues. Trimming shortened V by 5 bases and J by 6 bases, and 17 bases separated the two germline ends. Germline loops: CDR1 SGHTA, CDR2 FQGNSA. The CDR3 nucleotides read TGTGCCAGCAGCGCGGGACTTGAGGGGCTCGAGCAGTACTTC. This sequence encodes CASSAGLEGLEQYF. The complete variable domain, with remaining parts taken from reference TRBV7-2 and TRBJ2-7, reads GAGVSQSPSNKVTEKGKDVELRCDPISGHTALYWYRQSLGQGLEFLIYFQGNSAPDKSGLPSDRFSAERTGGSVSTLTIQRTQQEDSAVYLCASSAGLEGLEQYFGPGTRLTVT.

The chain is built from TRBV6-4 and TRBJ1-1; the D is unclear. There are 12 residues in the CDR3. CDR1 and CDR2 (germline): MRHNA, SNTAGT. The V end lost 8 bases, the J end lost 5 bases, and 12 bases lay between the germline ends. The CDR3 spells CASSVPGTEAFF. The CDR3 DNA reads as TGTGCCAGCTCAGTGCCGGGTACTGAAGCTTTCTTT.

The chain uses TRBV29-1 and TRBJ1-2; tentatively, D is TRBD1 (5 bases). Trimming removed 7 bases from V and 3 bases from J, with 18 bases in between. This CDR3 spans 14 amino acids. The V gene's germline CDR1 is SQVTM and CDR2 ANQGSEA. CDR3 residues: CSAGGAGRDYGYTF. The DNA for the CDR3 is TGCAGCGCCGGAGGGGCAGGTCGGGACTATGGCTACACCTTC.

The table lists this clonotype with many counts. This chain connects TRBV5-1 to TRBJ2-7; a weak D match, TRBD2 (6 bases). The V gene lost 7 bases and the J gene lost 3 bases, with 11 bases spanning the gap. Germline CDR1 and CDR2: SGHRS and YFSETQ. This CDR3 comprises 12 residues. The CDR3 DNA sequence: TGCGCCAGCGGGACTGAAAACTACGAGCAGTACTTC. It yields the protein CASGTENYEQYF. Together with reference TRBV5-1 and TRBJ2-7, the CDR3 gives the full variable domain: KAGVTQTPRYLIKTRGQQVTLSCSPISGHRSVSWYQQTPGQGLQFLFEYFSETQRNKGNFPGRFSGRQFSNSRSEMNVSTLELGDSALYLCASGTENYEQYFGPGTRLTVT.

This clonotype was seen repeatedly, ten times or more. The chain couples TRBV5-1 to TRBJ2-5; a possible D gene is TRBD1 (6 bases). There are 13 residues in the CDR3. Trimming stripped 10 bases from V and 4 bases from J, with 17 bases between. Germline CDR1 and CDR2: SGHRS and YFSETQ. The chain's CDR3 is CAARTGTSETQYF. CDR3 DNA: TGCGCCGCCAGGACCGGGACATCAGAGACCCAGTACTTC.

This clonotype was seen only a few times. This may be a read error, as it is one base from a much larger clone. This CDR3 reads CASSRPGTGPYGQYF. The CDR3 coding sequence is TGTGCCAGCAGTAGACCCGGGACAGGTCCCTACGGGCAGTACTTC. The chain links TRBV27 to TRBJ2-7, with 8 bases matching TRBD1. This CDR3 region has 15 residues. Germline V gene data show CDR1 as MNHEY and CDR2 as SMNVEV (reference sequence).

This clonotype was counted between two and nine times. J is TRBJ1-6 and V is TRBV5-1, with D tentatively TRBD1 (6 bases). Germline V gives CDR1 SGHRS, CDR2 YFSETQ. V was pared by 4 bases and J by 8 bases, with 19 bases between. The CDR3 spans 16 residues. This CDR3 reads CASSPPGGDTHSPLHF. In DNA, the CDR3 is TGCGCCAGCAGCCCGCCGGGCGGGGACACCCATTCACCCCTCCACTTT.

This clonotype showed up just a few times. The V call is TRBV29-1, the J call TRBJ2-7; tentatively, D is TRBD1 (5 bases). This CDR3 has 14 residues. V shed 5 bases and J shed 2 bases, with 16 bases lying between them. Germline loops: CDR1 SQVTM, CDR2 ANQGSEA. The CDR3 loop is CSVPAGQAPYEQYF. Written as DNA, the CDR3 is TGCAGCGTTCCAGCAGGGCAGGCCCCCTACGAGCAGTACTTC.

This clonotype has ten or more counts. V is TRBV7-6 and J is TRBJ2-5; D tentatively fits TRBD1 or TRBD2 (6 bases each). Germline assignment: CDR1 SGHVS and CDR2 FNYEAQ. The V end was cut by 3 bases, the J end by 5 bases, with 13 bases between. The CDR3 has 14 residues. The CDR3 nucleotides read TGTGCCAGCAGCTTCGAGGGGGGAAGGGAGACCCAGTACTTC. Protein product: CASSFEGGRETQYF.

In its sample, this clonotype was seen many times. The chain joins TRBV3-1 to TRBJ1-2; D remains ambiguous. The length of the CDR3 is 15 residues. Germline CDR1 and CDR2: LGHDT and YNNKEL (reference sequence). Between the trimmed V and J ends, which lost 1 base and 2 bases, there was a span of 11 bases. The CDR3 nucleotides are TGTGCCAGCAGCCAAGGACCCATCGGGAACTATGGCTACACCTTC. Translated, it gives CASSQGPIGNYGYTF.

This clonotype was seen at least ten times. This chain connects TRBV28 to TRBJ2-2; 7 bases agree with TRBD1. The CDR3 has 16 residues. V was pared by 5 bases and J by 4 bases, with 10 bases of the junction left unmatched. Germline loops: CDR1 MDHEN, CDR2 SYDVKM. CDR3 in amino acids: CASSPNDRVRTGELFF. The CDR3, as DNA: TGTGCCAGCAGTCCGAACGACAGGGTCCGCACCGGGGAGCTGTTTTTT.

This clonotype was detected many times. The J gene is TRBJ1-5, the V gene TRBV28, with TRBD1 matching over 7 bases. The CDR3 runs 16 residues. V dropped 8 bases and J dropped 0; count of bases not matched to a gene: 10. In germline, CDR1 is MDHEN, CDR2 SYDVKM. CDR3 loop: CASGTALVYSNQPQHF. The DNA for the CDR3 is TGTGCCAGCGGGACAGCCCTAGTCTATAGCAATCAGCCCCAGCATTTT.

This clonotype was counted at least ten times. The J gene is TRBJ1-5, the V gene TRBV20-1, with a tentative D call TRBD1 (6 bases). CDR3 length: 13 residues. Germline-derived CDR1 and CDR2 are DFQATT and SNEGSKA (reference sequence). V shed 6 bases and J shed 9 bases, with 18 bases lying between them. CDR3 protein: CSALRPDRWPQHF. The CDR3 coding sequence is TGCAGTGCCCTTCGACCTGACAGGTGGCCCCAGCATTTT.

The table lists this clonotype with many counts. This chain connects TRBV12-3 or TRBV12-4 to TRBJ1-1; 11 bases line up with TRBD1. The CDR3 extends over 14 amino acids. V dropped 7 bases and J dropped 4; count of bases not matched to a gene: 5. CDR3: CASMWGTGGTEAFF. CDR3 bases: TGTGCCAGCATGTGGGGGACAGGGGGCACTGAAGCTTTCTTT.

The CDR3 here is CASSEDPSGPTGETQYF. For the CDR3, the DNA is TGTGCCAGCAGTGAAGATCCTAGCGGTCCGACCGGAGAGACCCAGTACTTC. J is TRBJ2-5 and V is TRBV6-1, with 7 bases lining up with TRBD2. Germline lookup yields CDR1 MNHNS and CDR2 SASEGT. This CDR3 is 17 amino acids long. The V segment lost 1 base and the J segment 4 bases; nucleotides outside the gene matches: 12.

This clonotype was detected ten times or more. One base away lies a much larger clone, so this may be a sequencing read error. A read error is likely, as this CDR3 ends without the conserved phenylalanine or tryptophan. The V call is TRBV28, the J call TRBJ2-5; TRBD2 matches at 9 bases. The CDR3 totals 13 residues. Losses at the gene ends were 7 bases for V and 2 bases for J; bases not matched to a gene: 2. Germline V gives CDR1 MDHEN, CDR2 SYDVKM. Written as DNA, the CDR3 is TGTGCCAGCATTGCGGGGGGGCAAGAGACCCAGTACCTC. The encoded protein is CASIAGGQETQYL.

This sequence joins TRBV12-3 or TRBV12-4 and TRBJ2-7; weak D call: TRBD1 (5 bases). The CDR3 is 14 amino acids. V gave up 5 bases and J gave up 4 bases, with 15 bases separating them. The CDR3, as DNA: TGTGCCAGCAGTCCAGACAGAGCAACGTACGAGCAGTACTTC. It codes for CASSPDRATYEQYF.

This chain connects TRBV9 to TRBJ2-7, with D possibly TRBD2 on 5 matching bases. From germline, CDR1 is SGDLS and CDR2 YYNGEE. V dropped 3 bases and J dropped 2 bases, with 12 bases sitting between them. The CDR3 spans 14 residues. CDR3 coding DNA: TGTGCCAGCAGCGGGTCCGGGGTTGCCTACGAGCAGTACTTC. Protein product: CASSGSGVAYEQYF.

The chain is built from TRBV7-8 and TRBJ2-7; tentatively, D is TRBD1 (6 bases). The CDR3 is 14 amino acids. Germline lookup yields CDR1 SGHVS and CDR2 FQNEAQ. The V end was cut by 6 bases, the J end by 2 bases, with 14 bases between. The CDR3 DNA follows: TGTGCCAGCAGTCAAGGGGGTTCCACCTACGAGCAGTACTTC. As protein: CASSQGGSTYEQYF.

This clonotype has only one observation. This chain joins TRBV12-3 or TRBV12-4 and TRBJ2-7, with D unresolved. This CDR3 contains 14 residues. The ends were cut back, 1 base at V and 6 bases at J, with 13 bases in the middle. CDR3 protein: CASSLEAGPAEQYF. DNA of the CDR3: TGTGCCAGCAGTTTAGAAGCAGGTCCCGCCGAGCAGTACTTC.

This clonotype has more than one count but fewer than ten. The V gene is TRBV7-3, the J gene TRBJ2-2, with 14 bases identical to TRBD2. CDR3 length equals 17 residues. Germline loops: CDR1 SGHTA, CDR2 FQGTGA. V was pared by 4 bases and J by 6 bases, with 7 bases of the junction left unmatched. CDR3 protein: CASSSGTSGSGAGELFF. In DNA form, the CDR3 reads TGTGCCAGCAGCTCAGGGACTAGCGGGAGTGGGGCCGGGGAGCTGTTTTTT. The full variable domain, in which reference TRBV7-3 and TRBJ2-2 provide the parts outside the CDR3, is GAGVSQTPSNKVTEKGKYVELRCDPISGHTALYWYRQSLGQGPEFLIYFQGTGAADDSGLPNDRFFAVRPEGSVSTLKIQRTERGDSAVYLCASSSGTSGSGAGELFFGEGSRLTVL.

This clonotype was detected only once. One base away lies a much larger clone, so this may be a sequencing read error. Since no conserved phenylalanine or tryptophan closes the CDR3, a read error is the likely cause. This chain connects TRBV11-2 to TRBJ1-1; D possibly corresponds to TRBD1 (5 bases). The CDR3 has 14 amino acids. Germline CDR1 is SGHAT and CDR2 is FQNNGV. V dropped 5 bases and J dropped 11 bases, with 21 bases sitting between them. The DNA of the CDR3 is TGTGCCAGCAGCGCGGGCCAGGTGGGCCGGGGGGCTTTCTAT. Protein: CASSAGQVGRGAFY.

There are many counts of this clonotype. This chain connects TRBV7-3 to TRBJ2-5, with D perhaps given as TRBD1 or TRBD2 (5 bases each). Trimming took off 5 bases at V and 7 bases at J, with 8 bases between the two ends. This CDR3 spans 11 amino acids. The germline gives CDR1 SGHTA, CDR2 FQGTGA. The CDR3 sequence: CASSPRGTQYF. The CDR3 nucleotides read TGTGCCAGCAGCCCGAGGGGGACCCAGTACTTC.

This clonotype was picked up many times. The chain links TRBV20-1 to TRBJ1-5; 7 bases map to TRBD1. Germline loops: CDR1 DFQATT, CDR2 SNEGSKA (reference sequence). The V segment lost 5 bases and the J segment 2 bases; nucleotides outside the gene matches: 9. The CDR3 consists of 15 residues. Written as DNA, the CDR3 is TGCAGTGCTCGCTCCGGGACAGAAGGCAATCAGCCCCAGCATTTT. This sequence encodes CSARSGTEGNQPQHF.

This clonotype has at least ten counts. The chain joins TRBV6-1 to TRBJ1-1; D is possibly TRBD1 (6 bases). The CDR3 runs 14 residues. The V gene lost 7 bases and the J gene lost 1 base, with 13 bases spanning the gap. The V gene's germline CDR1 is MNHNS and CDR2 SASEGT. The CDR3 reads CASIATGTNTEAFF. The CDR3 DNA is TGTGCCAGCATCGCGACAGGAACGAACACTGAAGCTTTCTTT.

The V call is TRBV6-2 or TRBV6-3, the J call TRBJ2-7, with TRBD2 as a possible D gene (6 bases). Germline lookup yields CDR1 MNHEY and CDR2 SVGEGT. V was shortened by 8 bases and J by 0 bases, with 26 bases between the two germline ends. The CDR3 consists of 18 residues. CDR3 protein: CASSTLNPGTPLSYEQYF. CDR3 bases: TGTGCCAGCTCGACTTTAAACCCCGGGACTCCCCTCTCCTACGAGCAGTACTTC.

This clonotype was observed a handful of times. The rearrangement uses TRBV7-9 and TRBJ1-6; the match to TRBD1 covers 7 bases. V lost 5 bases, J lost 5 bases, and 6 bases stayed unmatched. Looked up from germline, CDR1 is SEHNR and CDR2 is FQNEAQ (reference sequence). The CDR3 consists of 15 residues. The CDR3, as DNA: TGTGCCAGCAGCCTCGGGACAGAACATAATTCACCCCTCCACTTT. This translates into CASSLGTEHNSPLHF.

The CDR3 nucleotides are TGTGCCAGCAGTCTTGGGTCCCTCGTTCGCACAGATACGCAGTATTTT. Protein sequence: CASSLGSLVRTDTQYF. The rearrangement links TRBV7-8 to TRBJ2-3; D not resolved. This CDR3 is 16 amino acids long. The germline V gene encodes CDR1 SGHVS and CDR2 FQNEAQ. The ends were cut back, 6 bases at V and 1 base at J, with 17 bases in the middle.

The chain is built from TRBV25-1 and TRBJ1-1, with TRBD1 matching 7 bases. Germline V gene data show CDR1 as MGHDK and CDR2 as SYGVNS. J was trimmed by 4 bases and V by 0 bases; bases with no gene match: 5. CDR3 length: 15 residues. The CDR3 spells CASSEYLQGSTEAFF. The CDR3 region has the DNA TGTGCCAGCAGTGAATACCTACAGGGGAGCACTGAAGCTTTCTTT. Full variable domain (remainder filled in from reference TRBV25-1 and TRBJ1-1): EADIYQTPRYLVIGTGKKITLECSQTMGHDKMYWYQQDPGMELHLIHYSYGVNSTEKGDLSSESTVSRIRTEHFPLTLESARPSHTSQYLCASSEYLQGSTEAFFGQGTRLTVV.